The 15 T cell receptor beta chains reported below all come from one sample, sequenced in a study of blood T cell repertoires in COVID-19. The method was immunoSEQ multiplex PCR; TCRdb's version includes in-frame clones alone and lacks a portion of them. The repertoire holds approximately 84,000 clones, with about 90% as singletons. Sequenced sample: peripheral blood. The receptors stem from a human donor with active COVID-19. The donor label of this sample is uncertain.

The chain has TRBV6-2 or TRBV6-3 and TRBJ1-5; tentative D call: TRBD1 (5 bases). CDR3 length: 18 residues. V gave up 4 bases and J gave up 0 bases, with 19 bases separating them. The V gene's germline CDR1 is MNHEY and CDR2 SVGEGT. The CDR3 sequence is CASSWGRKSSHSNQPQHF. The CDR3 bases are TGTGCCAGCAGTTGGGGCAGAAAGAGTTCACATAGCAATCAGCCCCAGCATTTT.

Remarks on this clone: An end of the junction differs from the germline gene, which may be a read error. The V and J genes are TRBV6-5 and TRBJ1-4; D is unresolved. The germline CDR1 and CDR2 sequences are MNHEY and SVGAGI. This CDR3 spans 14 amino acids. As DNA, the CDR3 is TGTGCCAGCAGTGACTCCGGGGTTAATGAAAAACTGTTTTTT. Amino acids: CASSDSGVNEKLFF.

A remark on this clone: Other DNA sequences in the sample encode the same CDR3. The chain joins TRBV30 to TRBJ1-2; 7 bases agree with TRBD1. Germline values: CDR1 GTSNPN, CDR2 SVGIG (reference sequence). The CDR3 is 12 residues long. V lost 2 bases, J lost 5 bases, and 2 bases stayed unmatched. This chain's CDR3 is CAWSRQGYGYTF. In DNA form, the CDR3 reads TGTGCCTGGAGTAGACAGGGATATGGCTACACCTTC.

The V and J genes are TRBV4-3 and TRBJ2-6; a possible D gene is TRBD1 (6 bases). V was clipped by 0 bases and J by 2 bases, with 17 bases between them. Looked up from germline, CDR1 is LGHNA and CDR2 is YSLEER. The CDR3 length is 19 residues. DNA of the CDR3: TGCGCCAGCAGCCAAGATTTCAGGGGTGGGATGACTGGGGCCAACGTCCTGACTTTC. Its protein product is CASSQDFRGGMTGANVLTF.

This clone was observed once. The V and J genes are TRBV28 and TRBJ2-1; 13 nucleotides line up with TRBD2. The CDR3 extends over 18 amino acids. Germline values: CDR1 MDHEN, CDR2 SYDVKM. V dropped 5 bases and J dropped 5; count of bases not matched to a gene: 12. The CDR3 sequence is CASSITPGLAGRDNEQFF. As DNA, the CDR3 is TGTGCCAGCAGTATAACACCGGGACTAGCGGGGCGAGACAATGAGCAGTTCTTC.

The gene calls are TRBV6-4 and TRBJ1-1; tentative D call: TRBD1 (6 bases). The V end lost 5 bases, the J end lost 1 base, and 11 bases lay between the germline ends. The length of the CDR3 is 14 residues. Germline CDR1 and CDR2: MRHNA and SNTAGT. The DNA for the CDR3 is TGTGCCAGCAGTCCCAAGACAGGGAACACTGAAGCTTTCTTT. This translates into CASSPKTGNTEAFF.

The chain employs TRBV10-3 and TRBJ1-6, with TRBD1 matching 10 bases. Germline V lookup: CDR1 ENHRY, CDR2 SYGVKD. The V gene end was trimmed by 8 bases and the J gene end by 4 bases; junction bases not matched to a gene: 2. The CDR3 length is 14 residues. The CDR3 DNA reads TGTGCCATCGGGGGACAGGGGTATAATTCACCCCTCCACTTT. Translated: CAIGGQGYNSPLHF.

The J gene is TRBJ2-7, the V gene TRBV25-1; 7 nucleotides agree with TRBD1. J lost 1 base, V lost 5 bases, and 5 bases had no gene match. CDR1 is MGHDK and CDR2 is SYGVNS in the germline V gene. The CDR3 spans 14 residues. The DNA for the CDR3 is TGTGCCAGCAGTCCACTGACAGGGTCCTACGAGCAGTACTTC. This sequence encodes CASSPLTGSYEQYF.

V gene TRBV5-1 combines with J gene TRBJ2-3; D gene ambiguous. Germline CDR1 and CDR2: SGHRS and YFSETQ. The length of the CDR3 is 12 residues. The V end was cut by 4 bases, the J end by 4 bases, with 7 bases between. The CDR3 DNA follows: TGCGCCAGCAGCCTTCCCTCAGATACGCAGTATTTT. Its translation is CASSLPSDTQYF.

This clone was observed a few times. Compared with germline, one end of the junction differs, possibly owing to a read error. The gene calls are TRBV10-3 and TRBJ2-1, with D possibly being TRBD1 or TRBD2 (7 bases each). The CDR3 runs to 13 residues. Germline CDR1 and CDR2: ENHRY and SYGVKD. The CDR3 here is CAVSGTDYNEQFF. The CDR3 bases are TGTGCCGTCAGCGGGACAGATTACAATGAGCAGTTCTTC.

CDR3 coding DNA: TGTGCCAGCAGTCGGGACAGGGGTGAAGTAGAGACCCAGTACTTC. It encodes CASSRDRGEVETQYF. The chain links TRBV2 to TRBJ2-5; TRBD1 matches at 10 bases. CDR3 size: 15 residues. Germline V gene sequence: CDR1 SNHLY, CDR2 FYNNEI. After removal of 5 bases from V and 4 bases from J, the junction contained 7 bases not matched to a gene.

V is TRBV19 and J is TRBJ1-2; 8 bases line up with TRBD1. Trimming at V came to 8 bases and at J to 3 bases, leaving 8 bases not matched to a gene. CDR1 is LNHDA, CDR2 SQIVND, per germline (reference sequence). The CDR3 totals 14 residues. The CDR3 is CASLRGRNDYGYTF. DNA for the CDR3: TGTGCCAGTCTCAGGGGGCGGAATGACTATGGCTACACCTTC.

The chain carries TRBV12-5 and TRBJ2-7, with a tentative D call TRBD1 (6 bases). Trimming stripped 1 base from V and 4 bases from J, with 14 bases between. CDR1 LGHNT and CDR2 FRNRAP come from the germline V gene. The CDR3 contains 15 residues. The CDR3 DNA follows: TGTGCTAGTGGTTTGGGGGCCGGGACACCTTACGAGCAGTACTTC. It codes for CASGLGAGTPYEQYF.

The rearrangement links TRBV19 to TRBJ2-7; TRBD2 is a possible D gene (5 bases). The CDR3 has 16 amino acids. Germline-derived CDR1 and CDR2 are LNHDA and SQIVND (reference sequence). Trimming pared 3 bases from V and 4 bases from J, leaving 19 bases between. In DNA form, the CDR3 reads TGTGCCAGTAGTATTCGCGCCGGCCGGGGAACGTACGAGCAGTACTTC. Encoded protein: CASSIRAGRGTYEQYF.

The chain combines TRBV11-3 with TRBJ2-7; D unresolved. Germline V lookup: CDR1 SGHNT, CDR2 YENEEA. The CDR3 extends over 13 amino acids. V lost 1 base and J lost 6, with 10 bases in between. CDR3 sequence: CASSLGPLREQYF. The CDR3 nucleotides are TGTGCCAGCAGCTTAGGTCCCCTACGCGAGCAGTACTTC.